Reported below is one T cell receptor (beta chain). This specimen comes from a study of blood T cell repertoires in COVID-19. Study details: The recovered donors of Cohort 3 showed two negative PCRs, clearance, or symptom resolution. The cDNA or gDNA used as material had been derived from T cells, B-cell-depleted T cells, or PBMCs. COVID-19 samples, acute and convalescent, were from the United States, Italy and Spain.

Germline CDR1 is MNHEY and CDR2 is SVGEGT. The length of the CDR3 is 17 residues. Trimming at V came to 6 bases and at J to 0 bases, leaving 6 bases not matched to a gene. Method: immunoSEQ multiplex PCR; TCRdb's copy keeps in-frame clones and lacks some. The repertoire holds around 140,000 clones, with approximately 80% as singletons. Clinical histories supplied by participants themselves formed the basis of cohort assignment. The TCR comes from a man aged 45 to 65 in a cohort exposed to, infected with or recovered from COVID-19 (not recorded which). Source material: PBMCs or T cells enriched from blood (not recorded which). This chain joins TRBV6-2 or TRBV6-3 and TRBJ2-2; 11 positions match TRBD2. The CDR3, as DNA: TGTGCCAGCAGCGCGGGACTAGCGGTTACGAACACCGGGGAGCTGTTTTTT. Protein sequence: CASSAGLAVTNTGELFF.